The 27 T cell receptor beta chains below come from one sample, sequenced in a study of blood T cell repertoires in COVID-19. TCRdb's copy holds only in-frame clones and misses some; the assay was immunoSEQ multiplex PCR. This sample has hundreds of thousands of clones, with 75% to 90% found just once. The sample was PBMCs or T cells enriched from blood (not recorded which). Source of these receptors: a man aged 45-65 years who had been exposed to COVID-19.

The chain employs TRBV7-2 and TRBJ1-3, with TRBD1 as a possible D gene (5 bases). V was pared by 3 bases and J by 6 bases, with 12 bases between. The CDR3 loop spans 14 amino acids. Per germline, CDR1 SGHTA and CDR2 FQGNSA. CDR3 amino acids: CASSFRGVLNTIYF. The CDR3 region has the DNA TGTGCCAGCAGCTTCCGGGGGGTACTAAACACCATATATTTT. The full variable domain, with the rest looked up from reference TRBV7-2 and TRBJ1-3, is GAGVSQSPSNKVTEKGKDVELRCDPISGHTALYWYRQSLGQGLEFLIYFQGNSAPDKSGLPSDRFSAERTGGSVSTLTIQRTQQEDSAVYLCASSFRGVLNTIYFGEGSWLTVV.

Comments on this clone: This sample also contains other DNA sequences that code for the same CDR3. The J gene is TRBJ2-5, the V gene TRBV5-1, with TRBD1 identical over 9 bases. The germline V gene encodes CDR1 SGHRS and CDR2 YFSETQ. This CDR3 spans 14 amino acids. V dropped 1 base and J dropped 5; count of bases not matched to a gene: 3. The CDR3 protein is CASSLTGGEETQYF. As DNA, the CDR3 is TGCGCCAGCAGCTTGACAGGGGGCGAGGAGACCCAGTACTTC. The variable domain in full, completed from reference TRBV5-1 and TRBJ2-5, reads KAGVTQTPRYLIKTRGQQVTLSCSPISGHRSVSWYQQTPGQGLQFLFEYFSETQRNKGNFPGRFSGRQFSNSRSEMNVSTLELGDSALYLCASSLTGGEETQYFGPGTRLLVL.

This sequence joins TRBV5-1 and TRBJ2-3, with 10 nucleotides matching TRBD2. This CDR3 contains 15 residues. CDR1 SGHRS and CDR2 YFSETQ come from the germline V gene. V shed 1 base, J shed 10 bases, and the junction held 9 bases outside the gene matches. The CDR3 here is CASSLLRLAGEPQYF. The CDR3 region has the DNA TGCGCCAGCAGCTTGCTCCGGCTAGCGGGGGAACCGCAGTATTTT. The full variable domain, with the rest looked up from reference TRBV5-1 and TRBJ2-3, is KAGVTQTPRYLIKTRGQQVTLSCSPISGHRSVSWYQQTPGQGLQFLFEYFSETQRNKGNFPGRFSGRQFSNSRSEMNVSTLELGDSALYLCASSLLRLAGEPQYFGPGTRLTVL.

Remarks on this clone: The limits of the CDR3 on the DNA are not certain, so only TCRdb's listed CDR3 is given. V usage is TRBV19 and J usage is TRBJ1-2; the D call in the table, TRBD1, was not verified against the DNA. Germline V CDR1 and CDR2: LNHDA, SQIVND (reference sequence). The CDR3 extends over 13 residues, inclusive of both ends. The CDR3 spells CASRPGTVGGGAF.

This clone was recorded only once. This chain joins TRBV11-2 and TRBJ2-2; TRBD2 aligns across 10 bases. Germline loops: CDR1 SGHAT, CDR2 FQNNGV. V was clipped by 2 bases and J by 5 bases; unmatched bases: 5. The CDR3 has 16 residues. The CDR3 reads CASSLRLAGVTGELFF. The CDR3 region has the DNA TGTGCCAGCAGCTTAAGGCTAGCGGGGGTTACCGGGGAGCTGTTTTTT.

This chain links TRBV2 with TRBJ2-7; 11 positions agree with TRBD2. CDR3 length equals 15 residues. Germline trimming cut 6 bases from V and 3 bases from J; bases unmatched to any gene: 7. CDR1 is SNHLY and CDR2 is FYNNEI in the germline V gene. CDR3 region: CASSRGLAEHYEQYF. As DNA, the CDR3 is TGTGCCAGCAGCCGGGGACTAGCGGAACACTACGAGCAGTACTTC.

This clone was picked up one time. This chain uses TRBV29-1 with TRBJ1-1; 7 bases match TRBD1. Germline V lookup: CDR1 SQVTM, CDR2 ANQGSEA. This CDR3 spans 13 amino acids. Unmatched junction bases numbered 6, after V lost 6 bases and J lost 2 bases. CDR3 residues: CSVERDSNTEAFF. For the CDR3, the DNA is TGCAGCGTGGAACGGGACAGTAACACTGAAGCTTTCTTT.

The CDR3 sequence is CAWSTLGHEQFF. The CDR3 region has the DNA TGTGCCTGGAGTACCTTGGGCCATGAGCAGTTCTTC. This rearrangement joins TRBV30 to TRBJ2-1; D is ambiguous. With 2 bases removed from V and 8 bases from J, the gap between germline ends came to 10 bases. The CDR3 is 12 amino acids. CDR1 is GTSNPN, CDR2 SVGIG, per germline (reference sequence).

The chain combines TRBV5-1 with TRBJ2-7; 14 bases fit TRBD2. Germline trimming cut 4 bases from V and 0 bases from J; bases unmatched to any gene: 6. Germline V gene lookup returns CDR1 SGHRS and CDR2 YFSETQ. The CDR3 spans 17 residues. The CDR3 is CASSLGTSGSSSYEQYV. CDR3 in DNA: TGCGCCAGCAGCCTCGGGACTAGCGGGAGCAGCTCCTACGAGCAGTACGTC.

The chain links TRBV7-2 to TRBJ1-2; the match to TRBD1 covers 7 bases. The CDR3 totals 14 residues. The germline gives CDR1 SGHTA, CDR2 FQGNSA. The V segment lost 3 bases and the J segment 3 bases; nucleotides outside the gene matches: 4. Here the CDR3 DNA reads TGTGCCAGCAGCTTTAATCAGGGGGACTATGGCTACACCTTC. It translates to CASSFNQGDYGYTF.

The rearrangement links TRBV11-1 to TRBJ2-1; 7 positions match TRBD1. CDR1 and CDR2 from the germline V gene are SGHAT and FQDESV (reference sequence). Trimming cost V 5 bases and J 7 bases; bases outside gene matches: 8. The length of the CDR3 is 14 residues. The DNA of the CDR3 is TGTGCCAGCAGCCTATCGACAGGGATAAATGAGCAGTTCTTC. This encodes CASSLSTGINEQFF.

The V gene is TRBV3-1 (or the pseudogene TRBV3-2), the J gene TRBJ2-3; no clear D gene. CDR3 length equals 13 residues. The germline V and J ends were trimmed by 4 bases and 12 bases, with 17 bases remaining between them. Germline values: CDR1 LGHDT, CDR2 YNNKEL (reference sequence). CDR3 nucleotides: TGTGCCAGCAGCCCCCCCGGCGTGTGGAGTCAGTATTTT. Translated: CASSPPGVWSQYF.

CDR3 DNA: TGTGCCAGTAGTATAATTGGGGACTCGAATCCACATGAGCAGTTCTTC. Translation gives CASSIIGDSNPHEQFF. The V and J genes are TRBV19 and TRBJ2-1; tentative D call: TRBD2 (6 bases). The CDR3 consists of 16 residues. V lost 2 bases and J 8 bases, leaving 19 bases between the germline ends. CDR1 is LNHDA and CDR2 is SQIVND in the germline V gene (reference sequence).

V usage is TRBV14 and J usage is TRBJ2-1, with 7 positions matching TRBD1. With V trimmed by 1 base and J by 8 bases, 20 bases remained unmatched. The germline gives CDR1 SGHDN, CDR2 FVKESK. The CDR3 is 19 amino acids. The CDR3: CASSQGAFNSQGVGDEQFF. CDR3 sequence (DNA): TGTGCCAGCAGCCAAGGAGCTTTCAACTCGCAGGGGGTAGGGGATGAGCAGTTCTTC.

This clone was seen once. This sequence joins TRBV3-1 (or the pseudogene TRBV3-2) and TRBJ2-3; 10 bases fit TRBD2. The CDR3 is made up of 15 amino acids. V shed 4 bases, J shed 7 bases, and the junction held 8 bases outside the gene matches. In germline, CDR1 is LGHDT, CDR2 YNNKEL (reference sequence). The CDR3 loop reads CASSPLAGDGNTQYF. The CDR3 DNA sequence: TGTGCCAGCAGCCCCCTAGCGGGAGATGGAAATACGCAGTATTTT.

This chain links TRBV7-2 with TRBJ2-1; 11 bases fit TRBD2. The germline gives CDR1 SGHTA, CDR2 FQGNSA. Losses at the gene ends were 3 bases for V and 6 bases for J; bases not matched to a gene: 4. The CDR3 totals 15 residues. CDR3: CASSFTSGSRNEQFF. Written as DNA, the CDR3 is TGTGCCAGCAGCTTTACTAGCGGGAGTCGCAATGAGCAGTTCTTC.

This clone is a singleton in its sample. V usage is TRBV11-2 and J usage is TRBJ1-2; D remains unclear. The V gene's germline CDR1 is SGHAT and CDR2 FQNNGV. The length of the CDR3 is 14 residues. Trimming removed 5 bases at V and 2 bases at J, with 12 bases between. The CDR3 reads CASSPVGRNYGYTF. For the CDR3, the DNA is TGTGCCAGCAGCCCTGTCGGCAGGAACTATGGCTACACCTTC.

V is TRBV6-5 and J is TRBJ1-2; D may be TRBD1 (6 bases). This CDR3 has 12 residues. Per germline, CDR1 MNHEY and CDR2 SVGAGI. The ends were cut back, 7 bases at V and 8 bases at J, with 14 bases in the middle. CDR3 sequence reads: CASTGQHFGYTF. Here the CDR3 DNA reads TGTGCCAGCACGGGACAACATTTCGGCTACACCTTC.

The chain carries TRBV27 and TRBJ2-1; 15 bases are shared with TRBD2. The CDR3 has 16 residues. Germline values: CDR1 MNHEY, CDR2 SMNVEV (reference sequence). J gave up 4 bases and V 5 bases, and 3 bases lay outside the gene matches. In nucleotides, the CDR3 is TGTGCCAGCAGTCCCGGGACTAGCGGGGGGTACAATGAGCAGTTCTTC. Protein: CASSPGTSGGYNEQFF.

This chain connects TRBV7-9 to TRBJ1-2; D is perhaps TRBD1 (6 bases). V lost 5 bases and J 8 bases, leaving 18 bases between the germline ends. The CDR3 totals 14 residues. Per the germline V gene, CDR1 is SEHNR and CDR2 is FQNEAQ (reference sequence). The CDR3 DNA reads as TGTGCCAGCAGCCGTCAGGCTGCAGGGGAGGGCTACACCTTC. Translating gives CASSRQAAGEGYTF.

J is TRBJ1-1 and V is TRBV7-2, with a weak D call TRBD1 (6 bases). V dropped 8 bases and J dropped 2 bases, with 12 bases sitting between them. The CDR3 extends over 13 amino acids. The germline gives CDR1 SGHTA, CDR2 FQGNSA. CDR3 residues: CASGGQLNTEAFF. As DNA, the CDR3 is TGTGCCAGCGGCGGACAGCTTAACACTGAAGCTTTCTTT. Based on the CDR3 plus reference TRBV7-2 and TRBJ1-1, the full variable domain is GAGVSQSPSNKVTEKGKDVELRCDPISGHTALYWYRQSLGQGLEFLIYFQGNSAPDKSGLPSDRFSAERTGGSVSTLTIQRTQQEDSAVYLCASGGQLNTEAFFGQGTRLTVV.

The chain is built from TRBV30 and TRBJ2-3; 8 nucleotides line up with TRBD2. V trimming: 0 bases; J trimming: 1 base; junction bases outside the gene matches: 6. Germline V gene sequence: CDR1 GTSNPN, CDR2 SVGIG (reference sequence). The CDR3 totals 16 residues. For the CDR3, the DNA is TGTGCCTGGAGTGTACGACGGCGGGGGGGCACAGATACGCAGTATTTT. This encodes CAWSVRRRGGTDTQYF.

This clone was observed a few times. The chain employs TRBV9 and TRBJ1-1; possibly TRBD1 for D (5 bases). The CDR3 loop spans 14 amino acids. V was pared by 0 bases and J by 6 bases, with 12 bases between. Germline CDR1 is SGDLS and CDR2 is YYNGEE. CDR3 in amino acids: CASSVAQSGSEAFF. As DNA, the CDR3 is TGTGCCAGCAGCGTAGCCCAGTCAGGGTCTGAAGCTTTCTTT. The variable domain in full, completed from reference TRBV9 and TRBJ1-1, reads DSGVTQTPKHLITATGQRVTLRCSPRSGDLSVYWYQQSLDQGLQFLIQYYNGEERAKGNILERFSAQQFPDLHSELNLSSLELGDSALYFCASSVAQSGSEAFFGQGTRLTVV.

The chain uses TRBV5-1 and TRBJ1-3; 7 bases agree with TRBD1. V was clipped by 7 bases and J by 2 bases; unmatched bases: 6. The CDR3 spans 14 residues. Per germline, CDR1 SGHRS and CDR2 YFSETQ. The CDR3 loop reads CASSPGTAGNTIYF. Written as DNA, the CDR3 is TGCGCCAGCTCCCCTGGGACAGCTGGAAACACCATATATTTT.

V is TRBV6-5 and J is TRBJ1-2; no clear D. Trimming took off 0 bases at V and 4 bases at J, with 15 bases between the two ends. The germline gives CDR1 MNHEY, CDR2 SVGAGI. The length of the CDR3 is 16 residues. The CDR3 here is CASSYSLAGISYGYTF. In DNA, the CDR3 is TGTGCCAGCAGTTACTCGTTGGCAGGAATCTCCTATGGCTACACCTTC.

V usage is TRBV6-5 and J usage is TRBJ1-5, with TRBD1 matching 7 bases. V shed 5 bases and J 6 bases; nucleotides not matched to a gene: 10. The CDR3 is 15 amino acids. Germline V lookup: CDR1 MNHEY, CDR2 SVGAGI. The CDR3 spells CASSRQGPGGQPQHF. CDR3 coding DNA: TGTGCCAGCAGTAGACAGGGCCCTGGGGGTCAGCCCCAGCATTTT.

CDR3: CASHGQGKGAGELFF. DNA of the CDR3: TGTGCCAGCCATGGACAGGGTAAGGGAGCCGGGGAGCTGTTTTTT. The chain is built from TRBV19 and TRBJ2-2, with TRBD1 identical over 8 bases. Germline V gene lookup returns CDR1 LNHDA and CDR2 SQIVND (reference sequence). The CDR3 is 15 residues long. V dropped 9 bases and J dropped 6; count of bases not matched to a gene: 12.